These 29 T cell receptor beta chains originate from one sample sequenced in a study of human T cells and chemical hapten exposure. TCRdb re-derived calls from the RACE reads in MiXCR, one entry per CDR3 protein. The data hold approximately 91,000 distinct CDR3 sequences, with more than 9% observed a single time. Described time point: patch test 2, 6 weeks after DPC sensitization. Treatment specified: therapeutic diphenylcyclopropenone sensitization with weekly scalp DPC. The source material was whole blood, sampled in connection with sensitization to the hapten diphenylcyclopropenone (DPC). Source of these receptors: a man younger than 30 with alopecia areata. Some clones in this sample may be carry-over from other donors' samples.

The J gene is TRBJ2-7, the V gene TRBV5-1; 10 bases align to TRBD1. This CDR3 has 15 amino acids. Germline V gene data show CDR1 as SGHRS and CDR2 as YFSETQ. Unmatched junction bases numbered 7, after V lost 4 bases and J lost 3 bases. The CDR3 DNA sequence: TGCGCCAGCAGCGCCGGGACAGGGGCGAGCTACGAGCAGTACTTC. It codes for CASSAGTGASYEQYF.

In this sample, this clonotype turned up a few times. The chain uses TRBV10-2 and TRBJ1-2; TRBD1 matches 9 bases. Germline CDR1 reads WSHSY; CDR2 reads SAAADI. V dropped 2 bases and J dropped 7; count of bases not matched to a gene: 8. The CDR3 consists of 15 residues. The chain's CDR3 is CASSEAGTGSIGYTF. In DNA form, the CDR3 reads TGCGCCAGCAGTGAGGCCGGGACAGGGTCGATTGGCTACACCTTC.

This clonotype was counted only a few times. The gene calls are TRBV7-6 and TRBJ2-2; 7 nucleotides agree with TRBD2. Germline CDR1 and CDR2: SGHVS and FNYEAQ. CDR3 size: 14 residues. The V and J ends lost 6 bases and 0 bases, in that order; junction bases with no gene match: 1. CDR3 loop: CASRGGTNTGELFF. The CDR3 nucleotides are TGTGCCAGCAGGGGAGGGACGAACACCGGGGAGCTGTTTTTT.

This clonotype was recorded a few times. The chain couples TRBV5-6 to TRBJ2-3, with 9 positions matching TRBD1. The germline V gene has CDR1 SGHDT and CDR2 YYEEEE. Trimming removed 1 base from V and 8 bases from J; junction bases left unmatched: 14. The CDR3 consists of 17 residues. DNA for the CDR3: TGTGCCAGCAGCTTGATTGTCCAGGACAGGGGTAAGGGTACGCAGTATTTT. Translated: CASSLIVQDRGKGTQYF.

The table lists this clonotype with a few counts. This chain uses TRBV7-6 with TRBJ1-2, with D perhaps matching TRBD1 (6 bases). This CDR3 region has 14 residues. V was shortened by 5 bases and J by 7 bases, with 17 bases between the two germline ends. Germline CDR1 and CDR2: SGHVS and FNYEAQ. CDR3 amino acids: CASSTRSGAGGYTF. In nucleotides, the CDR3 is TGTGCCAGCAGCACTCGATCAGGGGCAGGTGGCTACACCTTC.

This clonotype was observed a few times. The chain employs TRBV11-2 and TRBJ2-2, with unresolved D. This CDR3 is built from 16 residues. The V end lost 1 base, the J end lost 4 bases, and 13 bases lay between the germline ends. In germline, CDR1 is SGHAT, CDR2 FQNNGV. CDR3 in amino acids: CASSLAGVIGTGELFF. In DNA form, the CDR3 reads TGTGCCAGCAGCTTAGCTGGGGTGATCGGCACCGGGGAGCTGTTTTTT.

This sequence joins TRBV7-2 and TRBJ1-1; possibly TRBD1 for D (5 bases). Trimming stripped 2 bases from V and 4 bases from J, with 8 bases between. The CDR3 extends over 13 amino acids. Germline assignment: CDR1 SGHTA and CDR2 FQGNSA. CDR3 in amino acids: CASSLNGGTEAFF. CDR3 nucleotide sequence: TGTGCCAGCAGCTTAAATGGGGGCACTGAAGCTTTCTTT.

This clonotype was recorded a few times. The chain carries TRBV7-6 and TRBJ1-1; tentative D call: TRBD1 (5 bases). Germline assignment: CDR1 SGHVS and CDR2 FNYEAQ. V lost 3 bases and J 3 bases, leaving 11 bases between the germline ends. This CDR3 has 14 residues. CDR3 nucleotide sequence: TGTGCCAGCAGCTTGGGGACCTATGACACTGAAGCTTTCTTT. This encodes CASSLGTYDTEAFF. Based on the CDR3 plus reference TRBV7-6 and TRBJ1-1, the full variable domain is GAGVSQSPRYKVTKRGQDVALRCDPISGHVSLYWYRQALGQGPEFLTYFNYEAQQDKSGLPNDRFSAERPEGSISTLTIQRTEQRDSAMYRCASSLGTYDTEAFFGQGTRLTVV.

In this sample, this clonotype turned up a few times. The chain recombines TRBV20-1 with TRBJ2-2, with D possibly TRBD2 on 5 matching bases. This CDR3 is 14 amino acids long. Trimming removed 5 bases from V and 0 bases from J, with 10 bases in between. Germline V gene sequence: CDR1 DFQATT, CDR2 SNEGSKA (reference sequence). The CDR3: CSAAGKANTGELFF. In DNA, the CDR3 is TGCAGTGCTGCCGGGAAAGCGAACACCGGGGAGCTGTTTTTT.

The chain is built from TRBV6-1 and TRBJ2-2; D perhaps matches TRBD1 (6 bases). Looked up from germline, CDR1 is MNHNS and CDR2 is SASEGT. The CDR3 spans 14 residues. Trimming shortened V by 3 bases and J by 8 bases, and 13 bases separated the two germline ends. Here the CDR3 reads CASSEPHRVGELFF. The CDR3 DNA reads as TGTGCCAGCAGTGAGCCACACAGGGTTGGGGAGCTGTTTTTT.

This clonotype was recorded a few times. The chain carries TRBV27 and TRBJ2-7; D is uncertain. V dropped 0 bases and J dropped 4 bases, with 10 bases sitting between them. Germline CDR1 and CDR2: MNHEY and SMNVEV (reference sequence). The CDR3 has 14 amino acids. CDR3 nucleotides: TGTGCCAGCAGTTTATCGCGGTACGGATACGAGCAGTACGTC. This encodes CASSLSRYGYEQYV.

This clonotype was recorded many times. The chain has TRBV7-2 and TRBJ2-3; D not resolved. Germline CDR1 is SGHTA and CDR2 is FQGNSA. The CDR3 spans 11 residues. Trimming pared 4 bases from V and 5 bases from J, leaving 4 bases between. CDR3 in amino acids: CASSWVDTQYF. DNA of the CDR3: TGTGCCAGCAGCTGGGTAGATACGCAGTATTTT.

As to this clonotype: With a much larger clone just one base away, this may be a read error. J is TRBJ1-1 and V is TRBV29-1, with D perhaps TRBD1 (5 bases). The CDR3 extends over 14 amino acids. From germline, CDR1 is SQVTM and CDR2 ANQGSEA. CDR3 protein: CGVEVPGLNTEAFF. CDR3 nucleotides: TGCGGCGTTGAAGTTCCGGGACTGAACACTGAAGCTTTCTTT.

This clonotype was recorded at least ten times. V gene TRBV11-2 combines with J gene TRBJ2-5; D call uncertain. The CDR3 runs to 15 residues. From germline, CDR1 is SGHAT and CDR2 FQNNGV. V dropped 0 bases and J dropped 2 bases, with 10 bases sitting between them. The DNA of the CDR3 is TGTGCCAGCAGCTTAGATCATCACAGTCAAGAGACCCAGTACTTC. It codes for CASSLDHHSQETQYF.

As for this clonotype: It may be a read error: a sequence one base away is much more abundant. The chain joins TRBV19 to TRBJ1-1; D is ambiguous. From germline, CDR1 is LNHDA and CDR2 SQIVND (reference sequence). V was clipped by 5 bases and J by 1 base, with 8 bases between them. The CDR3 runs 13 residues. The CDR3 reads CASSFIQNTEAFF. CDR3 in DNA: TGTGCCAGTAGTTTCATCCAGAACACTGAAGCTTTCTTT.

There are many counts of this clonotype. The chain employs TRBV7-2 and TRBJ1-6; D not resolved. The CDR3 is 15 residues long. The germline V gene encodes CDR1 SGHTA and CDR2 FQGNSA. Between the trimmed V and J ends, which lost 4 bases and 7 bases, there was a span of 14 bases. CDR3 DNA sequence: TGTGCCAGCAGCTCCCCGGGAAAGGGAAATTCACCCCTCCACTTT. Residues: CASSSPGKGNSPLHF. Based on the CDR3 plus reference TRBV7-2 and TRBJ1-6, the full variable domain is GAGVSQSPSNKVTEKGKDVELRCDPISGHTALYWYRQSLGQGLEFLIYFQGNSAPDKSGLPSDRFSAERTGGSVSTLTIQRTQQEDSAVYLCASSSPGKGNSPLHFGNGTRLTVT.

The rearrangement uses TRBV20-1 and TRBJ1-1, with 11 positions matching TRBD1. This CDR3 is 13 amino acids long. V trimming: 5 bases; J trimming: 4 bases; junction bases outside the gene matches: 3. CDR1 and CDR2 (germline): DFQATT, SNEGSKA (reference sequence). This chain's CDR3 is CSAGGTGGTEAFF. The CDR3, as DNA: TGCAGTGCTGGGGGGACAGGGGGCACTGAAGCTTTCTTT.

Ten or more counts support this clonotype. The chain couples TRBV3-1 to TRBJ2-7; 11 nucleotides line up with TRBD2. Germline trimming cut 1 base from V and 2 bases from J; bases unmatched to any gene: 1. Germline V CDR1 and CDR2: LGHDT, YNNKEL (reference sequence). This CDR3 spans 15 amino acids. This CDR3 reads CASSQGLAGTYEQYF. Here the CDR3 DNA reads TGTGCCAGCAGCCAAGGACTAGCGGGGACCTACGAGCAGTACTTC.

The rearrangement joins TRBV9 to TRBJ2-2; D uncertain. CDR1 is SGDLS, CDR2 YYNGEE, per germline. V lost 0 bases to trimming and J lost 6 bases, with 6 bases between them. CDR3 length equals 13 residues. The CDR3 sequence is CASSVAVPGELFF. The CDR3 coding sequence is TGTGCCAGCAGCGTAGCGGTTCCCGGGGAGCTGTTTTTT.

This clonotype has just a few counts. The rearrangement uses TRBV9 and TRBJ1-1, with D hard to call. Per germline, CDR1 SGDLS and CDR2 YYNGEE. The CDR3 covers 12 residues. V gave up 4 bases and J gave up 1 base, with 5 bases separating them. The CDR3 sequence: CASSTQNTEAFF. The CDR3 nucleotides are TGTGCCAGCAGCACCCAGAACACTGAAGCTTTCTTT.

This clonotype was seen ten or more times. The rearrangement uses TRBV11-2 and TRBJ2-2; TRBD2 matches 7 bases. V was pared by 4 bases and J by 2 bases, with 10 bases of the junction left unmatched. CDR1 is SGHAT and CDR2 is FQNNGV in the germline V gene. This CDR3 is 17 amino acids long. The CDR3: CASSSRPGTINTGELFF. CDR3 DNA: TGTGCCAGCAGCTCCCGGCCCGGGACTATAAACACCGGGGAGCTGTTTTTT.

This clonotype turned up a few times. V and J are TRBV7-6 and TRBJ2-2, with D tentatively TRBD1 (6 bases). V lost 1 base and J 4 bases, leaving 13 bases between the germline ends. This CDR3 has 16 residues. From germline, CDR1 is SGHVS and CDR2 FNYEAQ. The CDR3 DNA reads TGTGCCAGCAGCTTAGTGGTACAGGGTGTCACCGGGGAGCTGTTTTTT. Protein sequence: CASSLVVQGVTGELFF.

V gene TRBV5-1 combines with J gene TRBJ1-3; TRBD1 is a possible D gene (6 bases). The V end lost 5 bases, the J end lost 1 base, and 10 bases lay between the germline ends. Germline assignment: CDR1 SGHRS and CDR2 YFSETQ. The CDR3 length is 14 residues. In DNA, the CDR3 is TGCGCCAGCAGTTCAACAGGGTCTGGAAACACCATATATTTT. It codes for CASSSTGSGNTIYF.

This clonotype was seen at least ten times. This chain uses TRBV7-3 with TRBJ2-4; D possibly corresponds to TRBD2 (5 bases). V lost 1 base and J 3 bases, leaving 13 bases between the germline ends. The CDR3 totals 16 residues. Germline V gives CDR1 SGHTA, CDR2 FQGTGA. The CDR3 DNA follows: TGTGCCAGCAGCTTAAGAGGCGGTGGAGGCAAAAACATTCAGTACTTC. It yields the protein CASSLRGGGGKNIQYF.

This clonotype has a count of ten or more. The J gene is TRBJ2-3, the V gene TRBV2; maybe TRBD2 (7 bases). The CDR3 consists of 16 residues. Germline CDR1 SNHLY, CDR2 FYNNEI. Deletions cut 5 bases from V and 3 bases from J, with 18 bases between. The CDR3 bases are TGTGCCAGCAGTTCGGGACGGGGGGCTTGGACAGATACGCAGTATTTT. Its translation: CASSSGRGAWTDTQYF.

This clonotype was counted between two and nine times. The chain combines TRBV12-5 with TRBJ1-2, with 8 bases that match TRBD1. Losses at the gene ends were 6 bases for V and 8 bases for J; bases not matched to a gene: 8. CDR3 size: 13 residues. CDR1 LGHNT and CDR2 FRNRAP come from the germline V gene. The CDR3 sequence: CASGQGAVGGYTF. In DNA form, the CDR3 reads TGTGCTAGTGGCCAGGGGGCAGTAGGGGGCTACACCTTC.

In its sample, this clonotype was seen many times. The CDR3 region is CASKNRQGIPDNEQFF. CDR3 DNA sequence: TGCGCCAGCAAAAACCGACAGGGCATACCAGACAATGAGCAGTTCTTC. This chain uses TRBV4-1 with TRBJ2-1; 7 bases map to TRBD1. The CDR3 consists of 16 residues. V dropped 7 bases and J dropped 5; count of bases not matched to a gene: 14. Germline-derived CDR1 and CDR2 are MGHRA and YSYEKL.

This clonotype has more than one count but fewer than ten. The rearrangement uses TRBV7-3 and TRBJ2-5; D remains ambiguous. Germline V gene lookup returns CDR1 SGHTA and CDR2 FQGTGA. Trimming removed 5 bases at V and 4 bases at J, with 8 bases between. The CDR3 has 12 amino acids. The CDR3 is CASSRSGETQYF. In DNA form, the CDR3 reads TGTGCCAGCAGCAGGTCCGGAGAGACCCAGTACTTC.

At least ten counts were recorded for this clonotype. The chain is built from TRBV6-5 and TRBJ1-2; 7 bases fit TRBD1. The length of the CDR3 is 15 residues. Germline CDR1 MNHEY, CDR2 SVGAGI. V was pared by 6 bases and J by 8 bases, with 15 bases of the junction left unmatched. CDR3 coding DNA: TGTGCCAGCAGACAATATAGCCGGGACAGATTGGGCTACACCTTC. Protein: CASRQYSRDRLGYTF.